The 26 T cell receptor beta chains reported below all come from one sample, sequenced in a study of T cells in Graves' hyperthyroidism and ophthalmopathy. Template material for amplifying TCR beta CDR3 regions consisted of RNA transcripts. TCR CDR3 underwent first-round RT-PCR with the HTBI primer set. Each CDR3 protein is one row after TCRdb ran MiXCR on the multiplex PCR reads. The sample holds over 650,000 distinct CDR3 sequences, around 15% seen once. Specimen: blood. The source is a man younger than 35 with Graves' hyperthyroidism.

The chain's CDR3 is CASKPSGGINTGELFF. Written as DNA, the CDR3 is TGTGCCAGCAAACCTAGCGGGGGTATTAACACCGGGGAGCTGTTTTTT. The chain joins TRBV27 to TRBJ2-2; 10 bases align to TRBD2. Germline V gives CDR1 MNHEY, CDR2 SMNVEV (reference sequence). This CDR3 has 16 residues. Trimming removed 7 bases from V and 2 bases from J; junction bases left unmatched: 7.

This clonotype was recorded once. A much more abundant neighbour one base away suggests this may be a read error. V is TRBV3-1 and J is TRBJ1-4, with a possible D match to TRBD1 (5 bases). CDR1 and CDR2 from the germline V gene are LGHDT and YNNKEL (reference sequence). The CDR3 length is 14 residues. The CDR3 region has the DNA TGTGCCAGCAGCCAAGCTGGGGCGGAGGAAAAACCGTTTTTT. Protein: CASSQAGAEEKPFF.

The sample holds many counts of this clonotype. The chain joins TRBV28 to TRBJ1-5; 8 bases map to TRBD1. Germline CDR1 and CDR2: MDHEN and SYDVKM. V lost 4 bases and J lost 5; bases outside the gene matches: 4. The CDR3 extends over 14 amino acids. Here the CDR3 reads CASSSRTGYQPQHF. The CDR3 nucleotides are TGTGCCAGCAGTTCTAGGACAGGGTATCAGCCCCAGCATTTT.

This clonotype was counted at least ten times. The chain uses TRBV12-3 or TRBV12-4 and TRBJ2-5, with a weak D call TRBD1 (5 bases). The CDR3 runs to 13 residues. Trimming left V 5 bases short and J 5 bases short, with 12 bases between. The CDR3 is CASSATGRETQYF. For the CDR3, the DNA is TGTGCCAGCAGTGCAACAGGTCGGGAGACCCAGTACTTC.

Concerning this clonotype itself: A much larger clone sits a single nucleotide away, making a read error possible. This chain joins TRBV7-9 and TRBJ2-3; 11 bases are shared with TRBD2. The germline V gene encodes CDR1 SEHNR and CDR2 FQNEAQ (reference sequence). The CDR3 totals 15 residues. CDR3 DNA sequence: TGTGCCAGCAGCTCGCTAGCGGGAGGCCCAGATACGGAGTATTTT. Translating gives CASSSLAGGPDTEYF. Full variable domain (rest looked up from reference TRBV7-9 and TRBJ2-3): DTGVSQNPRHKITKRGQNVTFRCDPISEHNRLYWYRQTLGQGPEFLTYFQNEAQLEKSRLLSDRFSAERPKGSFSTLEIQRTEQGDSAMYLCASSSLAGGPDTEYFGPGTRLTVL.

The rearrangement joins TRBV9 to TRBJ2-1; either TRBD1 or TRBD2 may supply D (5 bases each). From germline, CDR1 is SGDLS and CDR2 YYNGEE. The CDR3 consists of 13 residues. Trimming removed 3 bases from V and 8 bases from J, with 12 bases in between. CDR3 coding DNA: TGTGCCAGCAGCGCCCCGGGGCCGCATGAGCAGTTCTTC. Protein sequence: CASSAPGPHEQFF. Using reference TRBV9 and TRBJ2-1 for the parts outside the CDR3, the full variable domain is DSGVTQTPKHLITATGQRVTLRCSPRSGDLSVYWYQQSLDQGLQFLIQYYNGEERAKGNILERFSAQQFPDLHSELNLSSLELGDSALYFCASSAPGPHEQFFGPGTRLTVL.

This clonotype appeared many times. The V call is TRBV28, the J call TRBJ2-1; possible D gene TRBD2, 6 bases. This CDR3 region has 15 residues. The ends were cut back, 5 bases at V and 6 bases at J, with 17 bases in the middle. CDR1 is MDHEN and CDR2 is SYDVKM in the germline V gene. The DNA for the CDR3 is TGTGCCAGCAGTCACCCCGGCGAGCGGGCCAATGAGCAGTTCTTC. As protein: CASSHPGERANEQFF.

This clonotype showed up many times. The chain combines TRBV6-2 or TRBV6-3 with TRBJ1-2; the match to TRBD1 covers 9 bases. The CDR3 consists of 16 residues. The germline CDR1 and CDR2 sequences are MNHEY and SVGEGT. V trimming: 4 bases; J trimming: 7 bases; junction bases outside the gene matches: 13. The CDR3, as DNA: TGTGCCAGCAGTTCCCCGGGACAGGGAGGATATAGTGGCTACACCTTC. Translated: CASSSPGQGGYSGYTF.

This clonotype was seen at least ten times. The genes are TRBV2 and TRBJ2-1, with D uncertain. Germline V gene data show CDR1 as SNHLY and CDR2 as FYNNEI. V was cut by 7 bases and J by 0 bases, with 10 bases left in between. The CDR3 spans 14 residues. The CDR3 DNA follows: TGTGCCAGCACCCTGACCTTCTCCTACAATGAGCAGTTCTTC. Translating gives CASTLTFSYNEQFF.

This clonotype has at least ten counts. The V gene is TRBV28, the J gene TRBJ2-7; D not resolved. Germline V gives CDR1 MDHEN, CDR2 SYDVKM. Trimming removed 2 bases at V and 0 bases at J, with 8 bases between. This CDR3 has 14 residues. The chain's CDR3 is CASSLISSSYEQYF. In DNA form, the CDR3 reads TGTGCCAGCAGTTTAATCTCGAGCTCCTACGAGCAGTACTTC.

This clonotype appeared a few times. The chain has TRBV7-6 and TRBJ2-1; 10 bases map to TRBD1. There are 15 residues in the CDR3. V dropped 5 bases and J dropped 10; count of bases not matched to a gene: 11. CDR1 SGHVS and CDR2 FNYEAQ come from the germline V gene. In DNA, the CDR3 is TGTGCCAGCAGCGCCGGGACAGGGGTTCCCCGGGAGCAGTTCTTC. As protein: CASSAGTGVPREQFF.

This clonotype was counted at least ten times. The rearrangement links TRBV28 to TRBJ2-5, with D possibly being TRBD1 (6 bases). The CDR3 sequence is 17 residues long. Germline values: CDR1 MDHEN, CDR2 SYDVKM. V lost 5 bases and J 5 bases, leaving 24 bases between the germline ends. The CDR3 DNA reads TGTGCCAGCAGTCCCTGGGGGATTGACAGGCCCTGGGAGACCCAGTACTTC. Translating it yields CASSPWGIDRPWETQYF.

This clonotype was picked up many times. The rearrangement uses TRBV2 and TRBJ2-7; perhaps D is TRBD1 or TRBD2 (5 bases each). From germline, CDR1 is SNHLY and CDR2 FYNNEI. V was trimmed by 7 bases and J by 7 bases, leaving 23 bases between them. The CDR3 is made up of 15 amino acids. Written as DNA, the CDR3 is TGTGCCAGCACTCCCGGGGCGCTGTGGGCCGGGGAGCAGTACTTC. Translation: CASTPGALWAGEQYF.

This clonotype has a count of ten or more. The chain uses TRBV3-1 and TRBJ2-1; 11 nucleotides agree with TRBD2. The CDR3 spans 14 residues. The germline V gene encodes CDR1 LGHDT and CDR2 YNNKEL (reference sequence). The J segment lost 12 bases and the V segment lost 4 bases, leaving 8 bases of the junction unmatched. CDR3 loop: CASSPRGSGRGQFF. The CDR3 region has the DNA TGTGCCAGCAGCCCCCGGGGTAGCGGGAGGGGGCAGTTCTTC.

This clonotype was counted only a few times. This chain connects TRBV6-2 or TRBV6-3 to TRBJ2-2, with TRBD1 matching 7 bases. The germline V gene encodes CDR1 MNHEY and CDR2 SVGEGT. V shed 4 bases and J 9 bases; nucleotides not matched to a gene: 5. The CDR3 runs 13 residues. CDR3 nucleotides: TGTGCCAGCAGTTCGACAGGGAATCGGGAGCTGTTTTTT. This codes for CASSSTGNRELFF.

A few counts support this clonotype. In DNA, the CDR3 is TGCAGTGCTAGAGATCCATCCGGGGTTATGAACACTGAAGCTTTCTTT. It is translated as CSARDPSGVMNTEAFF. The chain carries TRBV20-1 and TRBJ1-1, with D unclear. The ends were cut back, 0 bases at V and 0 bases at J, with 14 bases in the middle. The germline gives CDR1 DFQATT, CDR2 SNEGSKA (reference sequence). The CDR3 extends over 16 amino acids.

This clonotype has just a few counts. The chain is built from TRBV7-2 and TRBJ2-7; 7 bases fit TRBD2. The length of the CDR3 is 15 residues. The germline V gene encodes CDR1 SGHTA and CDR2 FQGNSA. V shed 2 bases, J shed 5 bases, and the junction held 9 bases outside the gene matches. CDR3 region: CASSLSPREPHEQYF. CDR3 coding DNA: TGTGCCAGCAGCTTATCCCCGCGGGAGCCACACGAGCAGTACTTC.

This clonotype has only a few counts. V usage is TRBV20-1 and J usage is TRBJ2-1; 10 bases agree with TRBD2. This CDR3 is 14 amino acids long. Germline V gene sequence: CDR1 DFQATT, CDR2 SNEGSKA (reference sequence). J lost 6 bases, V lost 4 bases, and 6 bases had no gene match. The CDR3 nucleotides are TGCAGTGCTACCGCACTAGCGGGGTCCAATGAGCAGTTCTTC. Protein sequence: CSATALAGSNEQFF.

This clonotype was seen ten or more times. V and J are TRBV12-3 or TRBV12-4 and TRBJ2-7; D remains ambiguous. V lost 6 bases to trimming and J lost 8 bases, with 14 bases between them. The CDR3 is made up of 12 amino acids. The CDR3 sequence is CASSTFRSKQYF. As DNA, the CDR3 is TGTGCCAGCAGCACGTTTCGGTCGAAGCAGTACTTC.

V is TRBV27 and J is TRBJ2-7; D not resolved. V was clipped by 10 bases and J by 0 bases, with 19 bases between them. Germline CDR1 is MNHEY and CDR2 is SMNVEV (reference sequence). The CDR3 is 15 amino acids. The CDR3 nucleotides read TGTGCCATCAACTGCATTGGAGCCTCCTCCTACGAGCAGTACTTC. It translates to CAINCIGASSYEQYF.

The chain joins TRBV6-5 to TRBJ2-7; D could derive from TRBD1 or TRBD2 (5 bases each). V lost 0 bases and J lost 2, with 8 bases in between. Germline values: CDR1 MNHEY, CDR2 SVGAGI. This CDR3 comprises 14 residues. Here the CDR3 DNA reads TGTGCCAGCAGTTACTCCGGGGCCACCTACGAGCAGTACTTC. The encoded protein is CASSYSGATYEQYF.

A few counts support this clonotype. The chain has TRBV30 and TRBJ2-7; no definite D call. The CDR3 spans 13 residues. Germline-derived CDR1 and CDR2 are GTSNPN and SVGIG (reference sequence). Trimming left V 1 base short and J 2 bases short, with 9 bases between. Written as DNA, the CDR3 is TGTGCCTGGAGTGATGCGGTTACCTACGAGCAGTACTTC. This gives the protein CAWSDAVTYEQYF.

The CDR3 bases are TGCGCCAGCAGCCCGCCCGGGCGCGGAGTCACTGAAGCTTTCTTT. Residues: CASSPPGRGVTEAFF. The V gene is TRBV5-1, the J gene TRBJ1-1; no firm D call. This CDR3 region has 15 residues. Germline V lookup: CDR1 SGHRS, CDR2 YFSETQ. The V end was cut by 4 bases, the J end by 4 bases, with 17 bases between.

This clonotype has a count of ten or more. This chain uses TRBV19 with TRBJ2-1, with D unresolved. With 3 bases removed from V and 1 base from J, the gap between germline ends came to 4 bases. The CDR3 covers 13 residues. CDR1 is LNHDA, CDR2 SQIVND, per germline (reference sequence). In DNA form, the CDR3 reads TGTGCCAGTAGTATGGCTTCCTACAATGAGCAGTTCTTC. Translating it yields CASSMASYNEQFF. The entire variable domain, with the rest obtained from reference TRBV19 and TRBJ2-1, is as follows: DGGITQSPKYLFRKEGQNVTLSCEQNLNHDAMYWYRQDPGQGLRLIYYSQIVNDFQKGDIAEGYSVSREKKESFPLTVTSAQKNPTAFYLCASSMASYNEQFFGPGTRLTVL.

This chain uses TRBV19 with TRBJ2-4; the D call may be TRBD1 or TRBD2 (6 bases each). V lost 3 bases to trimming and J lost 0 bases, with 9 bases between them. The CDR3 length is 15 residues. Germline lookup yields CDR1 LNHDA and CDR2 SQIVND (reference sequence). CDR3 residues: CASSIGGPAKNIQYF. The CDR3 DNA follows: TGTGCCAGTAGTATCGGGGGCCCAGCCAAAAACATTCAGTACTTC.

The chain uses TRBV10-2 and TRBJ2-2, with D tentatively TRBD2 (6 bases). The V and J ends lost 8 bases and 4 bases respectively, with 20 bases between them. The CDR3 loop spans 16 amino acids. In germline, CDR1 is WSHSY, CDR2 SAAADI. The CDR3 DNA reads TGCGCCAGCGGCGTAGCGGATTTCCGTGGCACCGGGGAGCTGTTTTTT. This codes for CASGVADFRGTGELFF.